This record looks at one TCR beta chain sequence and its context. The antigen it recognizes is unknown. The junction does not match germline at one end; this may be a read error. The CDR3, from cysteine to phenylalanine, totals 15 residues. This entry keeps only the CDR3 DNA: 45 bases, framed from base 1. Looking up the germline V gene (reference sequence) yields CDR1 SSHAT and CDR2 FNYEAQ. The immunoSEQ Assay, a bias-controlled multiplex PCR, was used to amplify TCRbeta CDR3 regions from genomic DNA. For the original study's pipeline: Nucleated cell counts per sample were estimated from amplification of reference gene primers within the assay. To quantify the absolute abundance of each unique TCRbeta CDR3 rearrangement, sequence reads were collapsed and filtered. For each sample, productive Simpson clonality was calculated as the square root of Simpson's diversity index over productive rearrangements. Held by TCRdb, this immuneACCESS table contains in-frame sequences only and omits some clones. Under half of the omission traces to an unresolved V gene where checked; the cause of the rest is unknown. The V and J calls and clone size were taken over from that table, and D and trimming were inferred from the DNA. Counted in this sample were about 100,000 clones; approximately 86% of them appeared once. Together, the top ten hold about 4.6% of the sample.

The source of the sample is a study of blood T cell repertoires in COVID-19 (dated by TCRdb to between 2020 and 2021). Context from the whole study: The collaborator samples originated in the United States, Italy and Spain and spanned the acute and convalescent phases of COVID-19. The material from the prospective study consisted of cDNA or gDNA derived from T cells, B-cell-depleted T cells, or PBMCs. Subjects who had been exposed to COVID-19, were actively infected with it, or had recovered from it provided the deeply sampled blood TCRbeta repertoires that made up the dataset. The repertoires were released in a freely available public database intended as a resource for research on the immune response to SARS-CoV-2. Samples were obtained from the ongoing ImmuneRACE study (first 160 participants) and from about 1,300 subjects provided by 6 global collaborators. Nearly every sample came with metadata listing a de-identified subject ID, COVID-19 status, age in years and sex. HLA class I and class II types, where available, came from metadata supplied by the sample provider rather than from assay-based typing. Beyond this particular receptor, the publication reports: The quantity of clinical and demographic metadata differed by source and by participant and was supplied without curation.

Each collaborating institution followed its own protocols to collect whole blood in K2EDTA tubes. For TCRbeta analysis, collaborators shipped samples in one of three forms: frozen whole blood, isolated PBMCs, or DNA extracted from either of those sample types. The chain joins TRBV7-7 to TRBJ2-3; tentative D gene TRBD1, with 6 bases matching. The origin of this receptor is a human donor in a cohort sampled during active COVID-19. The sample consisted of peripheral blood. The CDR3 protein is CASSLGHTSTDTQYF. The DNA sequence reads TGTGCTAGCAGCTTGGGACACACAAGCACAGATACGCAGTATTTT.